Sequencing of this TCR beta chain was carried out in a study of T cell clones after liver transplantation. Study-level information: Post-transplant blood was tracked for graft-donor-reactive T cell clones identified in a pre-transplant mixed lymphocyte reaction.

The method was immunoSEQ multiplex PCR; TCRdb's version includes in-frame clones alone and lacks a portion of them. The table has 20,000 to 25,000 clones, more than 65% seen once. The receptor comes from a human patient who received a liver transplant. The graft donor may have given rise to some T cells. The input for sequencing was CD8+ T cells from blood, taken around 4.5 years after liver transplant.

The CDR3: CASSYRAVSDPYGYTF. CDR3 in DNA: TGTGCCAGCAGTTATCGTGCCGTCTCAGACCCGTATGGCTACACCTTC. The V gene is TRBV6-5, the J gene TRBJ1-2; D is uncertain. The V gene lost 3 bases and the J gene lost 5 bases, with 19 bases spanning the gap. The CDR3 is 16 residues long. Germline V gene sequence: CDR1 MNHEY, CDR2 SVGAGI.